This T cell receptor (beta chain) derives from a study of OX40 agonist ivuxolimab in advanced cancers. Notes on the research overall: Ivuxolimab, which targeted the costimulatory receptor OX40 (CD134), was an agonistic, fully human IgG2 monoclonal antibody. The point of sequencing TCRbeta in the periphery was to test whether ivuxolimab changed TCR sequence diversity and drove clonal T-cell expansion. Among the approximately 50 dose-escalation patients, around 19 had hepatocellular carcinoma, some 15 melanoma, 9 renal cell carcinoma and 9 head and neck cancer. Patients were allowed to have had prior anti-PD-1, anti-PD-L1 or anti-CTLA-4 therapy, and 40% of the dose-escalation patients had been treated with checkpoint inhibitors. The paper covers the monotherapy dose-escalation part of the phase I ivuxolimab trial, which included N = 52 patients. The dose-escalation cohort was about 87% male with a mean age of roughly 60 years, ranging from about 23 to 85. Intravenous ivuxolimab was administered to patients every 2 weeks at six dose levels: 0.01, 0.1, 0.3, 1.5, 3 and 10 mg/kg. Partial responses were achieved by three dose-escalation patients, of whom one had hepatocellular carcinoma and two had cutaneous melanoma. Results the study describes overall, beyond this receptor: Low levels of normalized T-cell clonal expansion were also seen in some nonresponding patients. At doses of 0.1 to 3.0 mg/kg, clonal expansion of both CD4+ and CD8+ blood T cells was observed from baseline to week 6. Antigen specificity was not determined for the clonally expanded peripheral T cells. In the 0.1-3.0 mg/kg groups, partial responders had among the lowest normalized peripheral clonal expansion, particularly in CD8+ T cells. After ivuxolimab, CD8+ T cells had more expanded clones than CD4+ T cells on average.

In the case of this clone: The clone's antigen remains unknown. Base qualities are not provided; no much larger clone lies one nucleotide away.

From the cysteine up to the phenylalanine, the CDR3 has a length of 14 residues. CDR3 DNA only is kept here, 42 bases in frame from base 1. V is clipped by 6 bases and J by 6 bases, and the sequence between their germline boundaries is 16 bases long. Per the germline V gene (reference sequence), MNHEY is the CDR1 and SMNVEV is the CDR2. For sequencing of the TCRbeta CDR3 region, genomic DNA was extracted from the sorted cells. The immunoSEQ Assay was used for sequencing of TCRbeta CDR3 regions. In TCRdb, the immuneACCESS table is reduced to in-frame sequences with V and J assigned. These tables do not hold every clone; where another copy was compared, an unresolved V gene accounts for under half, and the others remain unexplained. This sample holds about 79,000 clones; 80% to 95% were observed only once. 0.33% of the sample is held by the ten biggest clonotypes. The trial excluded patients who had a history of autoimmune disease or were on systemic immunosuppression. In every dose cohort, peripheral blood was drawn for TCR sequencing at baseline, cycle 4 day 1, and cycle 7 day 1. The samples were taken from a phase I, first-in-human, multicenter, open-label dose-escalation trial of ivuxolimab. Adults with locally advanced or metastatic melanoma, renal cell, hepatocellular, or head and neck squamous cell carcinoma were enrolled in the trial. CD4+ and CD8+ T cells were sorted separately from peripheral blood before TCR sequencing.

Material: CD4+ or CD8+ T cells sorted from blood, obtained in a trial of the OX40 agonist ivuxolimab. This clonotype was sampled from an adult with an advanced solid tumor such as melanoma, head and neck, liver or kidney cancer. The sequence links TRBV27 to TRBJ2-3; the D region possibly corresponds to TRBD2 (5 bases align). The DNA sequence is as follows: TGTGCCAGCAGGTCGCAAAGGGAGTGGGATACGCAGTATTTT. Its translation reads: CASRSQREWDTQYF.